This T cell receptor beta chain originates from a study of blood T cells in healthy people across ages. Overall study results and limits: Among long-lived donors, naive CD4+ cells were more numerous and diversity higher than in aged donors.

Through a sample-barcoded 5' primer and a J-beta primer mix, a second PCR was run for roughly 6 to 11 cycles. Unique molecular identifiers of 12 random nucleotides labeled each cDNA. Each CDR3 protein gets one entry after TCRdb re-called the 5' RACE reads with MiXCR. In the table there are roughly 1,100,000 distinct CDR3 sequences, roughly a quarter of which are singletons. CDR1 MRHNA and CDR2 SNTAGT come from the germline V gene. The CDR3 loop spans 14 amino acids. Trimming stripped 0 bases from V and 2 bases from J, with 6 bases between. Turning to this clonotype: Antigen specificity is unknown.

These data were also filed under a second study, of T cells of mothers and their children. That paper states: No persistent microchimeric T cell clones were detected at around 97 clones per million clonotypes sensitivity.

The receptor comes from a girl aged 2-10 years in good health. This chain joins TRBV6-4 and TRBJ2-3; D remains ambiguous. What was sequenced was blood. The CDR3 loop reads CASSDSRPTDTQYF. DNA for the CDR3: TGTGCCAGCAGTGACTCGAGACCCACAGATACGCAGTATTTT.